This T cell receptor (beta chain) is drawn from a study of blood T cell repertoires in COVID-19 (dated by TCRdb to the early 2020s). Broadly, across the study: Samples from collaborators originated in the United States, Italy and Spain and spanned both the acute and convalescent phases of COVID-19. Deeply sampled blood TCRbeta repertoires from subjects exposed to, actively infected with, or recovered from COVID-19 were included in the dataset. The repertoires were released in a freely available public database intended as a resource for research on the immune response to SARS-CoV-2. Samples came from the ongoing ImmuneRACE study (first 160 participants) plus 1,254 subjects from 6 global collaborators. Where available, HLA class I and class II types were taken from metadata supplied by the sample provider and were not determined by assay-based typing. The prospective study material was composed of cDNA or gDNA derived from T cells, B-cell-depleted T cells, or PBMCs. Sample metadata almost always included a de-identified subject ID, COVID-19 status, age in years and sex. Overall study outcomes, separate from this receptor: The amount of clinical and demographic metadata varied by source and participant and was provided uncurated.

Regarding this clone: There is no known antigen for this receptor. There are no base qualities to consult, and no much larger clone falls within one base.

TCRbeta CDR3 regions were amplified from genomic DNA using the immunoSEQ Assay, a bias-controlled multiplex PCR. The authors' pipeline ran thus. Nucleated cell counts per sample were estimated from amplification of reference gene primers within the assay. Sequence reads were collapsed and filtered to measure the absolute abundance of every unique TCRbeta CDR3 rearrangement. For each sample, productive Simpson clonality was calculated as the square root of Simpson's diversity index across productive rearrangements. The source is immuneACCESS, and TCRdb retained only in-frame sequences with V and J called. Part of the clones is not carried over; for the studies checked, unresolved V genes explain less than half of this, and the remainder is unexplained. The V and J calls and the clone size are those of that table, but D and trimming were determined from the DNA. The sample profile shows around 100,000 clones; 88% of them were found once. The leading ten clones occupy 5.5% to 8% of the sample.

Collaborating institutions collected whole blood in K2EDTA tubes following their own protocols. For TCRbeta analysis, collaborator samples were shipped as frozen whole blood, as isolated PBMCs, or as DNA extracted from either sample type. The CDR3 runs 15 amino acids, cysteine and phenylalanine included. Only CDR3 DNA remains: 45 bases, in frame from the first base. The junction shows trimming of 6 bases on V and 2 bases on J, and the gene matches do not reach 8 bases of it. Per the germline V gene, MDHEN is the CDR1 and SYDVKM is the CDR2. This clonotype was sampled from a woman in her sixties or seventies with acute or convalescent COVID-19. Sequencing input: peripheral blood. Recombination joined TRBV28 with TRBJ2-7; TRBD2 agrees with 9 junctional bases. Here the CDR3 is given as CASSSGAGGPYEQYF. In nucleotides, the sequence is TGTGCCAGCAGCTCGGGGGCGGGAGGGCCCTACGAGCAGTACTTC.